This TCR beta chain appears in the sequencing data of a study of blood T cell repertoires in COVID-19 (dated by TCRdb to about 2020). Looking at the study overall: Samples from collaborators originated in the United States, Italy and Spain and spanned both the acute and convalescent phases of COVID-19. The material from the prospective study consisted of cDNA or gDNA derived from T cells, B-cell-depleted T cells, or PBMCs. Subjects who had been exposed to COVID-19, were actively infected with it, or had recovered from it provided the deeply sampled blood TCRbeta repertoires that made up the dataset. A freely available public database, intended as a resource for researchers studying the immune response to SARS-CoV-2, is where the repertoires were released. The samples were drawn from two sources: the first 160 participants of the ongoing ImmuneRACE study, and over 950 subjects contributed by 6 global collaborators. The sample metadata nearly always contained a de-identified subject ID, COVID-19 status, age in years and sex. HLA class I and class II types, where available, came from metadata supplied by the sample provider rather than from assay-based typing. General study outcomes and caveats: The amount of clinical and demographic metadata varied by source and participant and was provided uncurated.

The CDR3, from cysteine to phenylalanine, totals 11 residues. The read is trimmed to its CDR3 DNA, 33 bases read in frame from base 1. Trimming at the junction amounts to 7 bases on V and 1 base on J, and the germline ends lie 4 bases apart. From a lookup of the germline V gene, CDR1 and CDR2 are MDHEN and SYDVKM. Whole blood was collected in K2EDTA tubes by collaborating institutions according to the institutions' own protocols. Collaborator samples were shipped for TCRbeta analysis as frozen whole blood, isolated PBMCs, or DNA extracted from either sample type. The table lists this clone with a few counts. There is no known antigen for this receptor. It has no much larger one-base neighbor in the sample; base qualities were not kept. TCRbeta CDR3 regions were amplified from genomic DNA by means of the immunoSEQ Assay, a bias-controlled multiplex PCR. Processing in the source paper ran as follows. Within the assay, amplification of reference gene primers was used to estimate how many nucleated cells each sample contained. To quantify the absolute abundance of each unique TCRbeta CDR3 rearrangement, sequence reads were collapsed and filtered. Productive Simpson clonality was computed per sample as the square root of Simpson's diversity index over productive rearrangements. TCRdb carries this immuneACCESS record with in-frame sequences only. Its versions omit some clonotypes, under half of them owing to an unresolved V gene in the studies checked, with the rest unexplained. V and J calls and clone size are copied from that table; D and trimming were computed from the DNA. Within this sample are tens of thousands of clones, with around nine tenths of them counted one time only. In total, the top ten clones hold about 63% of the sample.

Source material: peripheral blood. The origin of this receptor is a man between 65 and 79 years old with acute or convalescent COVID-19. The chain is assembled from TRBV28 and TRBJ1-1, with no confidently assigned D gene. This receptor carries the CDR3 CASTENTEAFF. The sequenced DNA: TGTGCCAGCACAGAGAACACTGAAGCTTTCTTT.